The present entry profiles one T cell receptor (beta chain) with its context. Antigen specificity is unknown. Trimming removed 2 bases at V and 0 bases at J, with 8 bases between. The CDR3 is 15 residues long. Germline lookup yields CDR1 MDHEN and CDR2 SYDVKM. Here immunoSEQ multiplex PCR was the method, and the copy in TCRdb shows in-frame clones only, minus some. Of nearly 80,000 clones detected, 94% appear once; the ten largest clones hold 9.5% to 10%. The data originate from a study of OX40 agonist ivuxolimab in advanced cancers. Across the whole study: Three partial responders included one hepatocellular carcinoma patient and two cutaneous melanoma patients. Study-wide results and limits: Certain nonresponders likewise exhibited a low normalized T-cell clonal expansion. By week 6 at 0.1 to 3.0 mg/kg, blood CD4+ and CD8+ T cells had expanded clonally.

The chain carries TRBV28 and TRBJ1-3; D may be TRBD1 (6 bases). Sequencing was performed on CD4+ or CD8+ T cells sorted from blood, taken in a trial of the OX40 agonist ivuxolimab. This receptor was taken from an adult with an advanced solid tumor such as melanoma, head and neck, liver or kidney cancer. CDR3 coding DNA: TGTGCCAGCAGTTTAACAGGGTCCTCTGGAAACACCATATATTTT. This sequence encodes CASSLTGSSGNTIYF.